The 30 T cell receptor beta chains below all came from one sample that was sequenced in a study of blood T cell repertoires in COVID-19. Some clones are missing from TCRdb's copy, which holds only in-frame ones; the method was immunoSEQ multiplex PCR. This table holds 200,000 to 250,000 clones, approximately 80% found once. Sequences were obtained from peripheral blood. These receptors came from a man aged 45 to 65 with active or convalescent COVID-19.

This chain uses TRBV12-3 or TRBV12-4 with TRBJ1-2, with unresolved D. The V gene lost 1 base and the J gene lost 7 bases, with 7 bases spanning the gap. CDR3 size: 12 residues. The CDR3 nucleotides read TGTGCCAGCAGTTTAGGCAGTACTGGCTACACCTTC. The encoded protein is CASSLGSTGYTF.

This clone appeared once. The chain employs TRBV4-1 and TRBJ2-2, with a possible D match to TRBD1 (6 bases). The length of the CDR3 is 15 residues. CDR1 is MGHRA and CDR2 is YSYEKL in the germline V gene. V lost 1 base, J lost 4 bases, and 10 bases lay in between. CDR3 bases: TGCGCCAGCAGCCAAGGGGACATACCCACCGGGGAGCTGTTTTTT. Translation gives CASSQGDIPTGELFF.

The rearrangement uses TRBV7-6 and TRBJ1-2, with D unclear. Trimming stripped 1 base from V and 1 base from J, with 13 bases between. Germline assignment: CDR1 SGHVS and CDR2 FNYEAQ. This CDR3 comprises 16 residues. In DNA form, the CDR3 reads TGTGCCAGCAGCTTAGGGGAGAGGGCCGATAACTATGGCTACACCTTC. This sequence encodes CASSLGERADNYGYTF.

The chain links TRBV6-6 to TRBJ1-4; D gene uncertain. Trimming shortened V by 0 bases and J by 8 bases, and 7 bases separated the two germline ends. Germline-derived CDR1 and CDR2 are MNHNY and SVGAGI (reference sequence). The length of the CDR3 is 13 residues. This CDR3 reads CASSYSRAEKLFF. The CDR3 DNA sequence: TGTGCCAGCAGTTACTCGAGGGCGGAAAAACTGTTTTTT.

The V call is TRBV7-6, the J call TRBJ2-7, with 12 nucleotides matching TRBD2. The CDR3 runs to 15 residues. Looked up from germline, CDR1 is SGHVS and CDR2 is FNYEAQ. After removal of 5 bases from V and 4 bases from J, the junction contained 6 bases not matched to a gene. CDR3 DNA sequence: TGTGCCAGCAGCCCAGGGACTAGCGGGCTGTACGAGCAGTACTTC. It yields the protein CASSPGTSGLYEQYF.

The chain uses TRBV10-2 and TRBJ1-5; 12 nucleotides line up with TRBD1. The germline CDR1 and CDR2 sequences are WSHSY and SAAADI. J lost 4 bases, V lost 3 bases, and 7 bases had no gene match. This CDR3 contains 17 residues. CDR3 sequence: CASSDPGQGAWNQPQHF. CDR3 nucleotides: TGCGCCAGCAGTGACCCGGGACAGGGGGCATGGAATCAGCCCCAGCATTTT.

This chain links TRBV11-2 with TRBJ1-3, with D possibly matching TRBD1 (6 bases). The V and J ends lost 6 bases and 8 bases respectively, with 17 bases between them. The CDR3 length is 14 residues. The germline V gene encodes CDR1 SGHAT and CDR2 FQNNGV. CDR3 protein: CASSLQGEVDTIYF. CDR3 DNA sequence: TGTGCCAGCAGTTTACAGGGCGAGGTAGACACCATATATTTT.

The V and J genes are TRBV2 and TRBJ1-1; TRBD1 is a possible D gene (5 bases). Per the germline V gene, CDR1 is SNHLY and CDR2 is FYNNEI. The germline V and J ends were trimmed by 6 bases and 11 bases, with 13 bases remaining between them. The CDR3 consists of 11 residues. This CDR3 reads CASRPGDEAFF. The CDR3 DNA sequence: TGTGCCAGCAGGCCGGGGGATGAGGCTTTCTTT. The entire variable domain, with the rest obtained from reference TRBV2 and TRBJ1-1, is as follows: EPEVTQTPSHQVTQMGQEVILRCVPISNHLYFYWYRQILGQKVEFLVSFYNNEISEKSEIFDDQFSVERPDGSNFTLKIRSTKLEDSAMYFCASRPGDEAFFGQGTRLTVV.

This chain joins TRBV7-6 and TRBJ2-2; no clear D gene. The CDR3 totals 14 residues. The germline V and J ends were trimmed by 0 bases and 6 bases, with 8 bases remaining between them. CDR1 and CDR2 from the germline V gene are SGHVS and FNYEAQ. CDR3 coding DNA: TGTGCCAGCAGCTTAGCTGCAACAGCCGGGGAGCTGTTTTTT. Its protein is CASSLAATAGELFF.

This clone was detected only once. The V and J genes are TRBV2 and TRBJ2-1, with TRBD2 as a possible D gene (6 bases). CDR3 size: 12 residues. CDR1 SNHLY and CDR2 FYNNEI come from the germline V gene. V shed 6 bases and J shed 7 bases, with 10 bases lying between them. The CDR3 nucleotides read TGTGCCAGCAGGGTGACTAGGAATGAGCAGTTCTTC. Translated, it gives CASRVTRNEQFF.

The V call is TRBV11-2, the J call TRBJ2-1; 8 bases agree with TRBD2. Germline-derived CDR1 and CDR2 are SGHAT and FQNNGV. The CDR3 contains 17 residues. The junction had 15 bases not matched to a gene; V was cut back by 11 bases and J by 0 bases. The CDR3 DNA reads TGTGCCGACAGAGGTACTAGCGGTTCGAGCTCCTACAATGAGCAGTTCTTC. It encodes CADRGTSGSSSYNEQFF.

As DNA, the CDR3 is TGTGCCAGCAGCTTGACAGGGGCTGGAAACACCATATATTTT. Its protein product is CASSLTGAGNTIYF. The V gene is TRBV5-4, the J gene TRBJ1-3; TRBD1 matches at 7 bases. With V trimmed by 1 base and J by 2 bases, 0 bases remained unmatched. The CDR3 loop spans 14 amino acids. Germline V gene data show CDR1 as SGHNT and CDR2 as YYREEE (reference sequence).

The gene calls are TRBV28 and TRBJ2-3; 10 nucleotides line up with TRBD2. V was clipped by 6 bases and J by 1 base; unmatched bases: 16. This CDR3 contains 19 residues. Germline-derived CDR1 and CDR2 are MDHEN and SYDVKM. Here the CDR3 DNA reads TGTGCCAGCAGCCCCGGTCTAGCGGGAGTCTTTTTCGGCACAGATACGCAGTATTTT. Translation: CASSPGLAGVFFGTDTQYF.

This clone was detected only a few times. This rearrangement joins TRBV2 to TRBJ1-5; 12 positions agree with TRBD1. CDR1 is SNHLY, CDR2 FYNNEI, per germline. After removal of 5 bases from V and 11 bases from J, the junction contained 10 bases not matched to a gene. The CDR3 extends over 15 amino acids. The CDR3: CASSSGQGAVGSQHF. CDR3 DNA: TGTGCCAGCAGTTCGGGACAGGGGGCGGTGGGGTCCCAGCATTTT.

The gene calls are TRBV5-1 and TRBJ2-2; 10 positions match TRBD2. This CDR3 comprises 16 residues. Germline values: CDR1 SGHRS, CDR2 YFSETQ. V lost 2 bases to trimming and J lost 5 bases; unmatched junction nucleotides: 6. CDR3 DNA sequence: TGCGCCAGCAGCTTCCCGGGACTAGCGAGTACCGGGGAGCTGTTTTTT. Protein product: CASSFPGLASTGELFF.

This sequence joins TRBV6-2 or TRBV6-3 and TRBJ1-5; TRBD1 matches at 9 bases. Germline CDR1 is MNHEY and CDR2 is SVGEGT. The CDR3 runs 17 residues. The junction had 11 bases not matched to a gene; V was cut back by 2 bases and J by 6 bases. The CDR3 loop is CASSYPPGQGSGQPQHF. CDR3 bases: TGTGCCAGCAGTTACCCTCCGGGACAGGGAAGTGGTCAGCCCCAGCATTTT.

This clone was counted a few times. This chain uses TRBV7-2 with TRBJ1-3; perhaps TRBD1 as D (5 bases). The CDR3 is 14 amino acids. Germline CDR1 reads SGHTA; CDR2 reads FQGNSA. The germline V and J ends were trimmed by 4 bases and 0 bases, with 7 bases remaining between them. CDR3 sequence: CASSSGVSGNTIYF. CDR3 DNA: TGTGCCAGCAGCTCGGGGGTCTCTGGAAACACCATATATTTT.

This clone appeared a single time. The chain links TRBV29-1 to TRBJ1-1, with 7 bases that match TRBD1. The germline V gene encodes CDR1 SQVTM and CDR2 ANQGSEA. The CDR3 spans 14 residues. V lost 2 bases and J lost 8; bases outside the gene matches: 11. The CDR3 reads CSVERRQGKGEAFF. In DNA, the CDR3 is TGCAGCGTTGAAAGGAGACAGGGTAAAGGGGAAGCTTTCTTT. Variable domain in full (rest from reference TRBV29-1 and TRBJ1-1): SAVISQKPSRDICQRGTSLTIQCQVDSQVTMMFWYRQQPGQSLTLIATANQGSEATYESGFVIDKFPISRPNLTFSTLTVSNMSPEDSSIYLCSVERRQGKGEAFFGQGTRLTVV.

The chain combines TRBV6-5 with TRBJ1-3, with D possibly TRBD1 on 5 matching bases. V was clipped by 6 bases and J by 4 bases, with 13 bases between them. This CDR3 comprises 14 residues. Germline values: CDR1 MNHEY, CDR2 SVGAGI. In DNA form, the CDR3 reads TGTGCCAGCAGCTATCGGGACTCCGGAAACACCATATATTTT. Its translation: CASSYRDSGNTIYF.

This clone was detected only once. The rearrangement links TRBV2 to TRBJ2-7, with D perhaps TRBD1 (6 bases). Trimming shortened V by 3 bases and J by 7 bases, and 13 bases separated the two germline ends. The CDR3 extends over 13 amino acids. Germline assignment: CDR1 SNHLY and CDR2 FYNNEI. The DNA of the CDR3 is TGTGCCAGCAGTGAGGAATGGGGGCAAGAGCAGTACGTC. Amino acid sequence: CASSEEWGQEQYV.

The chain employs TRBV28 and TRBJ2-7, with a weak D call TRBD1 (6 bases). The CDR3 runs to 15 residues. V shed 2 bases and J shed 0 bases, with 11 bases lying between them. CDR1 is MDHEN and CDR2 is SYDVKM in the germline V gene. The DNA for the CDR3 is TGTGCCAGCAGTTTACCCAGGGGATACTCCTACGAGCAGTACTTC. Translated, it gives CASSLPRGYSYEQYF. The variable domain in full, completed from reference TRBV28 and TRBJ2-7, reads DVKVTQSSRYLVKRTGEKVFLECVQDMDHENMFWYRQDPGLGLRLIYFSYDVKMKEKGDIPEGYSVSREKKERFSLILESASTNQTSMYLCASSLPRGYSYEQYFGPGTRLTVT.

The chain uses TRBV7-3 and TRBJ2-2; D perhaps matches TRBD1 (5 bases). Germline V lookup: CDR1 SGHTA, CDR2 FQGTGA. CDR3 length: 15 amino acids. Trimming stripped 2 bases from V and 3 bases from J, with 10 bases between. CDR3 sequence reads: CASSLGAGYTGELFF. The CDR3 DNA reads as TGTGCCAGCAGCTTAGGCGCAGGGTACACCGGGGAGCTGTTTTTT.

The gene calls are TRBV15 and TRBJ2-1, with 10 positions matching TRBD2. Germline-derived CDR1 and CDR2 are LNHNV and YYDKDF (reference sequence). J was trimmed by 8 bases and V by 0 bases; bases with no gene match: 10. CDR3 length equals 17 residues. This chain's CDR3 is CATSRELAGGLTDEQFF. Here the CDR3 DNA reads TGTGCCACCAGCAGAGAGTTAGCGGGGGGCCTCACGGATGAGCAGTTCTTC.

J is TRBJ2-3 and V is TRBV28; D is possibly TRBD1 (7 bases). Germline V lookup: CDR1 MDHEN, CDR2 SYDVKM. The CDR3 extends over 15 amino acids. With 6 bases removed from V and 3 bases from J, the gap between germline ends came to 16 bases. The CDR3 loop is CASSSWRGRTDTQYF. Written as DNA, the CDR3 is TGTGCCAGCAGCTCCTGGAGGGGGCGGACAGATACGCAGTATTTT.

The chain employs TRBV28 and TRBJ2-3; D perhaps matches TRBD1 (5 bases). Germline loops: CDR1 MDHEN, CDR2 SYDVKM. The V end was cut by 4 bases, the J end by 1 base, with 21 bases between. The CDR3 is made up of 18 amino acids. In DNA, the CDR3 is TGTGCCAGCAGTTCTACCTCAAGACAGCTCGGTGGCACAGATACGCAGTATTTT. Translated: CASSSTSRQLGGTDTQYF.

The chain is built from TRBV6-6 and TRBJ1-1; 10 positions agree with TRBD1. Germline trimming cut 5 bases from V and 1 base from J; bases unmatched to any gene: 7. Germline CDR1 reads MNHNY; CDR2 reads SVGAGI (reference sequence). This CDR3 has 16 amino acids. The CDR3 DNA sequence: TGTGCCAGCAGTCACGGGACAGGGGTGGAGAACACTGAAGCTTTCTTT. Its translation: CASSHGTGVENTEAFF.

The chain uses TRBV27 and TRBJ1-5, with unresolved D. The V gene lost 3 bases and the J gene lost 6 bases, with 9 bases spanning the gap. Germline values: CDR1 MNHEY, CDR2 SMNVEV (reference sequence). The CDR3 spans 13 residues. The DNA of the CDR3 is TGTGCCAGCAGTTTCGGTCCGAGTCAGCCCCAGCATTTT. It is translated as CASSFGPSQPQHF.

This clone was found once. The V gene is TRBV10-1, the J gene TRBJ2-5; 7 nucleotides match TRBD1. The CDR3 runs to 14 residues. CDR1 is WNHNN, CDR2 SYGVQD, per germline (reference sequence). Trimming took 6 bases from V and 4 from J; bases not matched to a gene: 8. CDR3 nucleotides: TGCGCCAGCAGGGAAGATGACAGGGCAGAGACCCAGTACTTC. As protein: CASREDDRAETQYF.

The CDR3 protein is CASSPRPGTGNTEAFF. DNA of the CDR3: TGTGCCAGCTCACCAAGGCCCGGGACAGGCAACACTGAAGCTTTCTTT. The chain uses TRBV18 and TRBJ1-1; TRBD1 aligns across 8 bases. The V and J ends lost 2 bases and 2 bases, in that order; junction bases with no gene match: 7. CDR3 size: 16 residues. Germline values: CDR1 KGHSH, CDR2 LQKENI.

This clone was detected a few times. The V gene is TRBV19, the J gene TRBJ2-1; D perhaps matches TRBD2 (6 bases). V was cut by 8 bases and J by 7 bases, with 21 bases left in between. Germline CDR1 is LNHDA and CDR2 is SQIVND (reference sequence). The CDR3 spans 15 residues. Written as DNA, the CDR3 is TGTGCCAGTGGCCACGCGGGAACACTGTCGAATGAGCAGTTCTTC. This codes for CASGHAGTLSNEQFF.